Following are 7 T cell receptor beta chains from one sample sequenced in a study of cytomegalovirus exposure and HLA in healthy donors. The PCR had 60 Vbeta and 13 Jbeta primers. The assay was immunoSEQ multiplex PCR, and TCRdb's table has in-frame clones only and misses some. Of roughly 110,000 clones detected, around 77% appear once; the ten largest clones hold 2% to 3%. The sample taken for sequencing was PBMCs. The receptors were gathered from a man aged 18 to 29 in good health and CMV-seronegative.

The J gene is TRBJ2-3, the V gene TRBV5-4, with D perhaps matching TRBD2 (6 bases). Germline-derived CDR1 and CDR2 are SGHNT and YYREEE (reference sequence). V lost 0 bases to trimming and J lost 2 bases, with 10 bases between them. The CDR3 has 15 amino acids. CDR3 sequence reads: CASSLAGLPTDTQYF. The DNA for the CDR3 is TGTGCCAGCAGCTTGGCGGGACTGCCCACAGATACGCAGTATTTT.

This clone occurred once. In DNA form, the CDR3 reads TGCGCCAGCAGCCACCCGACGGAAGCGGGGCGTTACAATGAGCAGTTCTTC. Translation: CASSHPTEAGRYNEQFF. The V call is TRBV4-1, the J call TRBJ2-1; 7 bases are shared with TRBD2. CDR3 length: 17 amino acids. V gave up 3 bases and J gave up 4 bases; unmatched junction bases: 12. Germline lookup yields CDR1 MGHRA and CDR2 YSYEKL.

CDR3 amino acids: CASSKGGDYNEQFF. The CDR3 bases are TGTGCCAGTAGTAAGGGAGGGGACTACAATGAGCAGTTCTTC. J is TRBJ2-1 and V is TRBV19, with 7 bases identical to TRBD2. After removal of 4 bases from V and 3 bases from J, the junction contained 3 bases not matched to a gene. The CDR3 consists of 14 residues. Per germline, CDR1 LNHDA and CDR2 SQIVND (reference sequence). Filled out from reference TRBV19 and TRBJ2-1, the complete variable domain reads DGGITQSPKYLFRKEGQNVTLSCEQNLNHDAMYWYRQDPGQGLRLIYYSQIVNDFQKGDIAEGYSVSREKKESFPLTVTSAQKNPTAFYLCASSKGGDYNEQFFGPGTRLTVL.

This chain joins TRBV19 and TRBJ1-2; D remains ambiguous. This CDR3 contains 13 residues. The V end was cut by 1 base, the J end by 5 bases, with 8 bases between. The germline V gene has CDR1 LNHDA and CDR2 SQIVND (reference sequence). CDR3 nucleotides: TGTGCCAGTAGTATAGGTTCCCTTTATGGCTACACCTTC. This encodes CASSIGSLYGYTF.

The genes are TRBV25-1 and TRBJ2-2; a weak D match, TRBD2 (7 bases). Per germline, CDR1 MGHDK and CDR2 SYGVNS. The germline V and J ends were trimmed by 1 base and 7 bases, with 16 bases remaining between them. The CDR3 runs 16 residues. CDR3 loop: CASSEFVGGLNGELFF. The DNA of the CDR3 is TGTGCCAGCAGTGAATTCGTGGGGGGGCTTAACGGGGAGCTGTTTTTT. Full variable domain (outside the CDR3, taken from reference TRBV25-1 and TRBJ2-2): EADIYQTPRYLVIGTGKKITLECSQTMGHDKMYWYQQDPGMELHLIHYSYGVNSTEKGDLSSESTVSRIRTEHFPLTLESARPSHTSQYLCASSEFVGGLNGELFFGEGSRLTVL.

Only a few counts were recorded for this clone. The J gene is TRBJ1-6, the V gene TRBV21-1. TRBV21-1 is flagged as a pseudogene. There are 16 residues in the CDR3. The CDR3 protein is CASSKAMGGPNSPLHF. DNA of the CDR3: TGTGCCAGCAGCAAAGCGATGGGGGGGCCTAATTCACCCCTCCACTTT.

The chain has TRBV6-1 and TRBJ2-7, with 14 bases that match TRBD2. Germline V gene sequence: CDR1 MNHNS, CDR2 SASEGT. V shed 0 bases, J shed 4 bases, and the junction held 5 bases outside the gene matches. This CDR3 comprises 17 residues. The CDR3 sequence is CASSEAGLAGGLYEQYF. The CDR3 bases are TGTGCCAGCAGTGAAGCTGGACTAGCGGGGGGACTGTACGAGCAGTACTTC.